The source of this T cell receptor (beta chain) is a study of naive and memory T cell subsets. An equimolar mix of two oligonucleotides served as the beta constant-region primer for TRBC1 and TRBC2. TCRdb reprocessed the UMI-ligation and nested PCR reads with MiXCR, giving one entry per CDR3 protein. The sample holds 130,000 to 150,000 distinct CDR3 sequences, over 15% seen once. Cells stained for CD3, CD4, CD8, CD45RA and CD27 were sorted into four subsets. Overall study findings and caveats: A clonotype means one alpha or beta sequence, not an alpha/beta pair. Gini index rose across naive, CM, EM and EMRA in CD4 and CD8.

This clonotype has a handful of counts. No antigen is known for it. Germline CDR1 MNHNY, CDR2 SVGAGI (reference sequence). The CDR3 covers 11 residues. V lost 2 bases to trimming and J lost 5 bases, with 2 bases between them. Material for sequencing was naive CD4+ T cells from blood. This rearrangement joins TRBV6-6 to TRBJ2-3; no firm D call. The receptor's source is a human donor in good health. CDR3 protein: CASSYIDTQYF. CDR3 sequence (DNA): TGTGCCAGCAGTTACATAGATACGCAGTATTTT.